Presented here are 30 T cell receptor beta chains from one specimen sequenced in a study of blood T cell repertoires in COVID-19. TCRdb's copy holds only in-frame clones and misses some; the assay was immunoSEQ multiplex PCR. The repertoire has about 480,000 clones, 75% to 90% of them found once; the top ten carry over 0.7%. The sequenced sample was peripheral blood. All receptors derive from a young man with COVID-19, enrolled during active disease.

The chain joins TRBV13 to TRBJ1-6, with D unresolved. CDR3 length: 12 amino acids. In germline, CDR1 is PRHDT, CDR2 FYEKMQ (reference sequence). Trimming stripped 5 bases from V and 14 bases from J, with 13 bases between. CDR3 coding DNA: TGTGCCAGCAGCCCCCTTCAGGCCACCCTCCACTTT. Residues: CASSPLQATLHF.

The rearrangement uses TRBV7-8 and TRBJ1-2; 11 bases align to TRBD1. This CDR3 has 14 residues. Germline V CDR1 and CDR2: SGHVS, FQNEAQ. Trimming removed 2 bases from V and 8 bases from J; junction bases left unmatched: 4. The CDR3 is CASSLSGQGAGYTF. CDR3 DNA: TGTGCCAGCAGCTTATCAGGACAGGGGGCCGGCTACACCTTC.

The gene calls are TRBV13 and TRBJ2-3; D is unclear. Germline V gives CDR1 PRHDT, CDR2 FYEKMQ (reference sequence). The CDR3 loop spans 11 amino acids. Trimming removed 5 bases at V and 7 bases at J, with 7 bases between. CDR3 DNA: TGTGCCAGCAGCGTAATGTATACGCAGTATTTT. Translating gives CASSVMYTQYF.

The CDR3 bases are TGTGCCAGCAGCGCGAGCGGGAGGGCCCCCTACAATGAGCAGTTCTTC. Its translation is CASSASGRAPYNEQFF. The chain carries TRBV5-5 and TRBJ2-1, with 10 bases that match TRBD2. CDR1 is SGHKS and CDR2 is YYEKEE in the germline V gene (reference sequence). The ends lost 4 bases at V and 2 bases at J; junction bases unmatched: 6. There are 16 residues in the CDR3.

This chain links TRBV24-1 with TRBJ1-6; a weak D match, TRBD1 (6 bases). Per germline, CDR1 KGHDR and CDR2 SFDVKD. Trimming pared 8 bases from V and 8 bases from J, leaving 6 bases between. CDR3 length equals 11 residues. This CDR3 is CATKGDSPLHF. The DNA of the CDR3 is TGTGCCACCAAGGGGGATTCACCCCTCCACTTT.

This CDR3 reads CASSLDSSYNEQFF. Here the CDR3 DNA reads TGTGCCAGCAGTTTGGACAGCTCCTACAATGAGCAGTTCTTC. The rearrangement links TRBV6-4 to TRBJ2-1, with a weak D call TRBD1 (6 bases). CDR1 and CDR2 from the germline V gene are MRHNA and SNTAGT. The CDR3 runs to 14 residues. With 5 bases removed from V and 0 bases from J, the gap between germline ends came to 8 bases.

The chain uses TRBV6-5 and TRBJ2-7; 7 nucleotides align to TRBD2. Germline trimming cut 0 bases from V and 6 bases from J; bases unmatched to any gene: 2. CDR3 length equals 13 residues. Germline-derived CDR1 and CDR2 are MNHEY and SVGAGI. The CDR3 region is CASSYSGRGEQYF. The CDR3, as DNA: TGTGCCAGCAGTTACTCAGGGAGGGGCGAGCAGTACTTC.

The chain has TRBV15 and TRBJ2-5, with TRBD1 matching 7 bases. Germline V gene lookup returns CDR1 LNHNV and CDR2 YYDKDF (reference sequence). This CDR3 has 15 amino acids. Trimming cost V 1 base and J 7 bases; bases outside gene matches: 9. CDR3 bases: TGTGCCACCAGCAGAGCCAAGGGGGCGTCGGGGACCCAGTACTTC. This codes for CATSRAKGASGTQYF.

The CDR3 DNA follows: TGTGCCAGCAGTCGCCCCGGGCTAGCGGGGGGAACCGGGGAGCTGTTTTTT. Its protein product is CASSRPGLAGGTGELFF. This chain joins TRBV11-2 and TRBJ2-2, with TRBD2 matching 11 bases. The trim removed 6 bases at V and 5 bases at J, leaving 11 bases unmatched. The germline V gene has CDR1 SGHAT and CDR2 FQNNGV. This CDR3 has 17 residues.

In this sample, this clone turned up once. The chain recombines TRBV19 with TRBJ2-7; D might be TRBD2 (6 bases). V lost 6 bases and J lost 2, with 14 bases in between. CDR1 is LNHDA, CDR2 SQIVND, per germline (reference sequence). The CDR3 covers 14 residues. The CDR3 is CASRTTGAPYEQYF. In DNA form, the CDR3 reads TGTGCCAGTAGAACTACGGGAGCCCCCTACGAGCAGTACTTC.

Written as DNA, the CDR3 is TGTGCCAGCAGCCAAGAGTCAGGACAGGGCAAGAATCAGCCCCAGCATTTT. It is translated as CASSQESGQGKNQPQHF. The rearrangement joins TRBV4-2 to TRBJ1-5; 8 positions match TRBD1. The CDR3 spans 17 residues. With V trimmed by 0 bases and J by 4 bases, 8 bases remained unmatched. Germline CDR1 reads LGHNA; CDR2 reads YNFKEQ.

CDR3 in amino acids: CASSILYEQYF. The CDR3 coding sequence is TGTGCCAGCAGTATCCTCTACGAGCAGTACTTC. This sequence joins TRBV28 and TRBJ2-7; D unclear. Germline CDR1 MDHEN, CDR2 SYDVKM. The CDR3 length is 11 residues. The V gene lost 5 bases and the J gene lost 3 bases, with 5 bases spanning the gap.

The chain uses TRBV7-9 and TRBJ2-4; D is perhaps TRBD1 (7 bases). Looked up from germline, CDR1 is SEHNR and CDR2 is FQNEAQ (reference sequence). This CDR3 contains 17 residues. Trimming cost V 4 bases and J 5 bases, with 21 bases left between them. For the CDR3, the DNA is TGTGCCAGCAGCTCCAGGGGGGTTCCGGTCCTTGAAAACATTCAGTACTTC. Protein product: CASSSRGVPVLENIQYF.

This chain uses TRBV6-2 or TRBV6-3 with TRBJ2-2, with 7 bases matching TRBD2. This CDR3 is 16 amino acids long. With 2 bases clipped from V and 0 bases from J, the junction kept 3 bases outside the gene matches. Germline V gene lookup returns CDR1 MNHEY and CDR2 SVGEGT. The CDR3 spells CASSYLGLANTGELFF. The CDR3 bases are TGTGCCAGCAGTTACCTCGGACTAGCGAACACCGGGGAGCTGTTTTTT.

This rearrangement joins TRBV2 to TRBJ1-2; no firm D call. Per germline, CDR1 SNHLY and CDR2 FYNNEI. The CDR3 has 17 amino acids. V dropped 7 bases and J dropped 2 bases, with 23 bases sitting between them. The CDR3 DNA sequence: TGTGCCAGCACTCCTACCCTCCGGCGGATCGAGAACTATGGCTACACCTTC. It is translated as CASTPTLRRIENYGYTF.

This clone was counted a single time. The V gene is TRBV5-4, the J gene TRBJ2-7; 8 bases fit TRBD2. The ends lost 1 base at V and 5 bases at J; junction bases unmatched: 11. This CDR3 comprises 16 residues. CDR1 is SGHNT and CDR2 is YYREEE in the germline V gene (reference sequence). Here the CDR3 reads CASSLSGREGRHEQYF. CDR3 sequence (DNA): TGTGCCAGCAGCTTGTCTGGACGGGAGGGTAGACACGAGCAGTACTTC.

DNA for the CDR3: TGTGCCAGCAGCCTCCGGGACAGCGAGCAGTACTTC. Protein sequence: CASSLRDSEQYF. The chain has TRBV3-1 (or the pseudogene TRBV3-2) and TRBJ2-7, with 7 bases lining up with TRBD1. Germline V lookup: CDR1 LGHDT, CDR2 YNNKEL (reference sequence). The V gene end was trimmed by 4 bases and the J gene end by 6 bases; junction bases not matched to a gene: 3. CDR3 length: 12 residues.

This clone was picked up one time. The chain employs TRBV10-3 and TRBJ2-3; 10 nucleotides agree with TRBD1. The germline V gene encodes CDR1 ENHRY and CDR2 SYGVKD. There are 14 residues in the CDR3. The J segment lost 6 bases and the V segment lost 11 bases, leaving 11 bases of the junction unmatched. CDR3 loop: CAARGAGQGDTQYF. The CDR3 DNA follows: TGTGCCGCCCGAGGGGCGGGACAGGGGGATACGCAGTATTTT.

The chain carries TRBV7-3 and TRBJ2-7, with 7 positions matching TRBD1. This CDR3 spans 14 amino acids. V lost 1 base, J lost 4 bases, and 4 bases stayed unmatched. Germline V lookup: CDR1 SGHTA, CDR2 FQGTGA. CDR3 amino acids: CASSLNGRGYEQYF. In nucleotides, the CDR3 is TGTGCCAGCAGCTTAAATGGCAGGGGGTACGAGCAGTACTTC.

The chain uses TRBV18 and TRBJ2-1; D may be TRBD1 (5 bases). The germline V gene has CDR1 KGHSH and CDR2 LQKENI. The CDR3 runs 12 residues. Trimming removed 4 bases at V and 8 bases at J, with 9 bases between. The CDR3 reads CASSLGAHEQFF. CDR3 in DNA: TGTGCCAGCTCACTAGGGGCACATGAGCAGTTCTTC.

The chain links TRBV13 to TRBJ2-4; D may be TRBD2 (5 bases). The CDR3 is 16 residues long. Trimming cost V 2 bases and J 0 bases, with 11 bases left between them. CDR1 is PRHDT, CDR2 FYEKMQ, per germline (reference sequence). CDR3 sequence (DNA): TGTGCCAGCAGCTTAAGCGAGGGTATAGCCAAAAACATTCAGTACTTC. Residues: CASSLSEGIAKNIQYF. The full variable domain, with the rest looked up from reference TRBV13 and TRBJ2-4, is AAGVIQSPRHLIKEKRETATLKCYPIPRHDTVYWYQQGPGQDPQFLISFYEKMQSDKGSIPDRFSAQQFSDYHSELNMSSLELGDSALYFCASSLSEGIAKNIQYFGAGTRLSVL.

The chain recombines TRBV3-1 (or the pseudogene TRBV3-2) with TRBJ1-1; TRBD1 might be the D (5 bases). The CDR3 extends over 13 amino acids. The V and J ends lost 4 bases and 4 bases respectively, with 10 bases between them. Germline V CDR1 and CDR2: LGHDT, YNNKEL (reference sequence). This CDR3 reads CASSPQTVTEAFF. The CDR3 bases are TGTGCCAGCAGCCCCCAGACAGTCACTGAAGCTTTCTTT.

In DNA, the CDR3 is TGTGCCAGCAGCGTAGGCGGTAGCGGGAGGAGGACCGGGGAGCTGTTTTTT. This encodes CASSVGGSGRRTGELFF. The chain uses TRBV9 and TRBJ2-2; 10 nucleotides agree with TRBD2. Unmatched junction bases numbered 7, after V lost 0 bases and J lost 5 bases. CDR1 and CDR2 from the germline V gene are SGDLS and YYNGEE. This CDR3 region has 17 residues.

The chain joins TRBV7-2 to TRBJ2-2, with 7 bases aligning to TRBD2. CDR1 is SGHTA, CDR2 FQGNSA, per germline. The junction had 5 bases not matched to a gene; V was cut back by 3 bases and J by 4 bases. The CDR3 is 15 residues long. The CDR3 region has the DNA TGTGCCAGCAGCTTTCGACTAGCTCCCACCGGGGAGCTGTTTTTT. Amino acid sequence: CASSFRLAPTGELFF.

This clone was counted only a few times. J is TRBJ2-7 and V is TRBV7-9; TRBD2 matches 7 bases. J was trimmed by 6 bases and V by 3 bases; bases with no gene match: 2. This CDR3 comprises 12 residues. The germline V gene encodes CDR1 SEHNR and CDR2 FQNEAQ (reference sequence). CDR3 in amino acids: CASSFREGEQYF. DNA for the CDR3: TGTGCCAGCAGCTTCAGGGAGGGCGAGCAGTACTTC.

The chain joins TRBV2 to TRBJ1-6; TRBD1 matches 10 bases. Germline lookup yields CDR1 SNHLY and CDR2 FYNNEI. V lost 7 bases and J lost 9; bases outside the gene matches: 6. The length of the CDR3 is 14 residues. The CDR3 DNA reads TGTGCCAGCAAGTCCGGGACAGGGGTTTCACCCCTCCACTTT. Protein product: CASKSGTGVSPLHF.

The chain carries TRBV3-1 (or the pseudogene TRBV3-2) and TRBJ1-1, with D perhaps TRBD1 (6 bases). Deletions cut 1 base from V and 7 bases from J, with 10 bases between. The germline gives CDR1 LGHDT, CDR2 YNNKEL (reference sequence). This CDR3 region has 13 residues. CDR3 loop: CASSQGGQREAFF. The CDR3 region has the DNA TGTGCCAGCAGCCAAGGAGGACAGCGTGAAGCTTTCTTT.

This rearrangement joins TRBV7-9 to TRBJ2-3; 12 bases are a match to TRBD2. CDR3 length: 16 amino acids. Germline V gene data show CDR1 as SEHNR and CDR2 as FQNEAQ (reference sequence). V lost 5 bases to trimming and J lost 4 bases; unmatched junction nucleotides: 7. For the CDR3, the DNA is TGTGCCAGCAGCCCTGGTCTAGCGGGGGGGGCAGATACGCAGTATTTT. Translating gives CASSPGLAGGADTQYF.

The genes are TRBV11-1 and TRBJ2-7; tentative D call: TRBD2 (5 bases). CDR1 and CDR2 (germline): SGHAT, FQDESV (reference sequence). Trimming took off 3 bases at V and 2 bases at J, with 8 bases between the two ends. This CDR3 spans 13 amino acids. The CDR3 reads CASSFEGPYEQYF. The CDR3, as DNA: TGTGCCAGCAGCTTCGAGGGTCCCTACGAGCAGTACTTC. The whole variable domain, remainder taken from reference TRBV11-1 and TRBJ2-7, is EAEVAQSPRYKITEKSQAVAFWCDPISGHATLYWYRQILGQGPELLVQFQDESVVDDSQLPKDRFSAERLKGVDSTLKIQPAELGDSAMYLCASSFEGPYEQYFGPGTRLTVT.

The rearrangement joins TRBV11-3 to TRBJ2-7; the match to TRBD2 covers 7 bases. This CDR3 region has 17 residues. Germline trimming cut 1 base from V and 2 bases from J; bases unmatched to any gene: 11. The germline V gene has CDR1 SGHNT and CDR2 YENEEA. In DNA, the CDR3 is TGTGCCAGCAGCTTAGTCCCCTTGAGCGGGAAAACCTACGAGCAGTACTTC. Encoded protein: CASSLVPLSGKTYEQYF.